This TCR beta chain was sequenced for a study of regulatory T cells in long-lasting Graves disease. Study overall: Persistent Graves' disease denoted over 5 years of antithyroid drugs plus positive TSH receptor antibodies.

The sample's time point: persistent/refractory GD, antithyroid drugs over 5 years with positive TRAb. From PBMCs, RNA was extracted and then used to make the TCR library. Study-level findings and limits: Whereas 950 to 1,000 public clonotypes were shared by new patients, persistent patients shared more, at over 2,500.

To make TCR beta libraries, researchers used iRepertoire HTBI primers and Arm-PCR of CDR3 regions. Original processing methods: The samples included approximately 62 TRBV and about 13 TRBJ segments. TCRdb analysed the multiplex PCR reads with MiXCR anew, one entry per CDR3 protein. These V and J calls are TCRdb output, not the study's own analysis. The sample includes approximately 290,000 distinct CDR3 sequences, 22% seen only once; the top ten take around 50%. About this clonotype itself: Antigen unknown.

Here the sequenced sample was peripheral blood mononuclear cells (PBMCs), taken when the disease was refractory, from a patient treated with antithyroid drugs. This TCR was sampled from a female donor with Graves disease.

DNA for the CDR3: TGCGCCAGCAGCCAAGGACAGGACGTGGGGTACGAGCAGTACTTC. Protein product: CASSQGQDVGYEQYF. The chain joins TRBV4-3 to TRBJ2-7; D is perhaps TRBD1 (6 bases). The length of the CDR3 is 15 residues. In germline, CDR1 is LGHNA, CDR2 YSLEER. V was shortened by 1 base and J by 4 bases, with 14 bases between the two germline ends.